Sequencing of this TCR beta chain was carried out in a study of T cells in Graves' hyperthyroidism and ophthalmopathy (dated by TCRdb to between 2018 and 2021). Looking at the study overall: Peripheral blood was sampled at the time of initial diagnosis, prior to any treatment. In about 6 Graves' hyperthyroidism patients, the study also compared T-cell repertoires from thyroid tissue with T-cell repertoires from blood. Prospective prediction of ophthalmopathy was tested in an independent validation cohort consisting of roughly 19 hyperthyroidism patients and some 15 patients who later progressed to ophthalmopathy. The roughly 91 discovery patients were randomly divided into training and test sets at a 7:3 ratio. Once sampling was done, hyperthyroidism patients were given methimazole at a starting dose of 30 mg daily, whereas ophthalmopathy patients were given high-dose intravenous methylprednisolone. TCR Vbeta CDR3 sequencing of 135 peripheral blood samples (roughly 41 ophthalmopathy, under 80 hyperthyroidism and some 17 progressor patients) is reported in the paper. To identify TCR V-J signatures that set the groups apart, the researchers used a discovery cohort of about a hundred patients, made up of roughly 45 with Graves' ophthalmopathy and about 60 with stable Graves' hyperthyroidism. The research as a whole found: Sample size was not statistically predetermined, and investigators were not blinded to group allocation. In validation, the model predicted progression to ophthalmopathy with approximately 69% sensitivity and 72.22% specificity, a median of approximately 6.5 months before onset. Most expanded thyroid clonotypes (frequency above 0.001) were also found in blood, which suggests that blood repertoires may mirror thyroid immune responses. Ophthalmopathy was separated from stable hyperthyroidism by a 13 V-J signature model, with about 88% sensitivity and approximately 84% specificity obtained in cross-validation and 80%/75% obtained in testing.

Ophthalmopathy patients had moderately to severely active disease, with a Clinical Activity Score of 3 or more, a NOSPECS grade of 4 or more, and a disease duration of less than 3 months. Any patient with an uncontrolled infection, another autoimmune disease, pregnancy or lactation was excluded. Diagnoses were established on the basis of clinical symptoms, serum thyroxine and TRAb, thyroid ultrasound, and orbital computed tomography. Ficoll-Paque density gradient centrifugation was used to isolate PBMCs from about 10 ml of fresh peripheral blood. Total RNA was extracted using Trizol reagent, and RNA quality was assessed on an Agilent 2100 Bioanalyzer. The CDR3 contains 14 residues, cysteine and phenylalanine counted. The retained sequence is limited to the CDR3, 42 bases, with the frame set at the first base. The germline ends are 16 bases apart after V is trimmed by 8 bases and J by 3 bases. Via the germline V gene, CDR1 is SGHVS and CDR2 FQNEAQ.

About this clonotype itself: It lacks a known antigen. No per-base quality is available; no much larger clone lies one base away.

Amplification of TCR beta CDR3 regions was carried out from RNA transcripts. For the first round of RT-PCR on the TCR CDR3, the HTBI primer set was used together with the Qiagen OneStep RT-PCR kit. The libraries were constructed in a second round of multiplex PCR and then size-selected and purified. The libraries were sequenced on an Illumina HiSeq2000 using paired-end 100 bp reads. As for the original processing: SOAPnuke was used to process the raw data, throwing out any read that contained adapters or uncalled bases, had a mean Phred below 15, or lacked an exact constant-primer or identifier match. High-quality paired reads were merged using COPE v1.2.5, and each unique nucleotide sequence was defined as a clonotype. MiTCR v1.1 was used to align clonotypes to the IMGT TRBV, TRBD and TRBJ reference segments. Analysis was restricted to V-J combinations with a frequency above 0.0001, which covered over 98% of repertoires. A TCS score was defined as the ratio between F50 (clonal expansion) and ExV (chaos), using BLOSUM62-based TCRdist between CDR3 peptides within each V-J. Welch's t-statistics and random forest reduced several hundred V-J features to 13, which were used in a naive Bayes classifier (R e1071). TCRdb applied fastp at Q25 and MiXCR to the public reads, then kept only in-frame beta chains. For every CDR3 protein sequence, its rows merge into one entry that carries the most common genes and DNA. The V and J calls and clone size are TCRdb's, not the authors'. Across this sample there are 500,000 to 600,000 distinct CDR3 sequences, with 15% to 20% seen only once. In total, the top ten clones hold over 45% of the sample.

The chain uses TRBV7-8 and TRBJ1-1; the D gene lacks a confident call. The specimen was blood. The source is a man between 35 and 55 years old with Graves' ophthalmopathy. The DNA is as follows: TGTGCCAGCCACCCCGGCCCATGGCACACTGAAGCTTTCTTT. Translation gives CASHPGPWHTEAFF.